The source of this T cell receptor (beta chain) is a study of CD8 T cells in Susac syndrome. The RNA input was 0.5 to 1 ug, and it was reverse transcribed with random hexamers. TCRdb itself ran the immunoSEQ multiplex PCR reads through MiXCR, one entry per CDR3 protein. This sample carries approximately 170,000 distinct CDR3 sequences, roughly nine tenths of them seen once, and the ten largest clones take 0.08%. CDR1 and CDR2 from the germline V gene are SGHTA and FQGNSA. CDR3 length equals 18 residues. V gave up 3 bases and J gave up 2 bases; unmatched junction bases: 15. This clonotype appeared a single time.

This receptor was identified in a human donor in good health. The chain recombines TRBV7-2 with TRBJ2-5; the match to TRBD1 covers 7 bases. The sample taken for sequencing was CD4+ T cells from PBMCs. CDR3 in amino acids: CASSLYGPGTDTQETQYF. In DNA, the CDR3 is TGTGCCAGCAGCTTGTATGGACCCGGGACAGACACGCAAGAGACCCAGTACTTC. The entire variable domain, with the rest obtained from reference TRBV7-2 and TRBJ2-5, is as follows: GAGVSQSPSNKVTEKGKDVELRCDPISGHTALYWYRQSLGQGLEFLIYFQGNSAPDKSGLPSDRFSAERTGGSVSTLTIQRTQQEDSAVYLCASSLYGPGTDTQETQYFGPGTRLLVL.